The entry that follows covers one TCR beta chain sequence. What it recognizes is unknown. These data belong to a study of shared clonotypes between healthy human individuals. Overall study findings and caveats: Non-shared clonotypes displayed generation probabilities falling below those of clonotypes present in all four donors.

Positive CCR7 selection of CD45RO-negative cells yielded the naive CD8 cells, and terminally differentiated effector memory CD45RA+ cells were excluded. The table came from immunoSEQ multiplex PCR; TCRdb's copy has only in-frame clones and leaves some out. The data hold 550,000 to 750,000 clones, with 92% observed a single time. This CDR3 is 15 amino acids long. V shed 8 bases and J shed 2 bases, with 18 bases lying between them. The germline gives CDR1 MNHEY, CDR2 SMNVEV (reference sequence). This TCR came from a man aged 30 to 45 in good health. This chain connects TRBV27 to TRBJ2-5; D gene unclear. Sequenced: naive CD8+ T cells sorted from blood. CDR3 sequence (DNA): TGTGCCAGCCGAGGCGCGTGGGGTTCTCAAGAGACCCAGTACTTC. It codes for CASRGAWGSQETQYF.